This T cell receptor beta chain was recovered during a study of cytomegalovirus exposure and HLA in healthy donors. Study at large: Tens of millions of unique TCRs from HLA-typed donors were held in an early release of data.

This CDR3 contains 13 residues. Trimming took off 10 bases at V and 5 bases at J, with 17 bases between the two ends. Germline V gene data show CDR1 as LNHNV and CDR2 as YYDKDF (reference sequence). PCR amplification relied on 60 Vbeta primers (plus 13 Jbeta primers). The protocol was immunoSEQ multiplex PCR, while the TCRdb copy is restricted to in-frame clones and leaves out a portion. The data show about 52,000 clones, roughly 50% seen once. Findings and limits, study-wide: The classifier was said to identify cytomegalovirus status with high specificity and sensitivity.

This clone was seen only once. Its antigen remains unidentified. The clonotype comes from a human donor in good health. Material for sequencing was PBMCs. V and J are TRBV15 and TRBJ2-5; D possibly corresponds to TRBD2 (7 bases). Written as DNA, the CDR3 is TGTGCCAGTATGGGGGGGCCCTACGAGACCCAGTACTTC. Its protein product is CASMGGPYETQYF.